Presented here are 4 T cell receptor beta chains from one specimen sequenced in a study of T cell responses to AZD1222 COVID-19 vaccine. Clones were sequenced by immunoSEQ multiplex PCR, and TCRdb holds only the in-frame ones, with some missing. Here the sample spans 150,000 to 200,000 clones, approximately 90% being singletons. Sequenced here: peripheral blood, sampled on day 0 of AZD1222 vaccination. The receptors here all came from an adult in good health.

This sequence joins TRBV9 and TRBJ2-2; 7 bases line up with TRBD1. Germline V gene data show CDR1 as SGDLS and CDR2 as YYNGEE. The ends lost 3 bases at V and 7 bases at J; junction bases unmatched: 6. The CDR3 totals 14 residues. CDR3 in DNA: TGTGCCAGCAGCGATGACAGGGCGGTCGGGGAGCTGTTTTTT. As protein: CASSDDRAVGELFF.

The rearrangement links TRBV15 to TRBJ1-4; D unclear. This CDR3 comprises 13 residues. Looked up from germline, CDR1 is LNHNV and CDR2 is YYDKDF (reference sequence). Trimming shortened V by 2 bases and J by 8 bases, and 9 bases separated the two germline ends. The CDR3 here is CATSRLMGEKLFF. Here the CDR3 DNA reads TGTGCCACCAGCAGATTGATGGGAGAAAAACTGTTTTTT.

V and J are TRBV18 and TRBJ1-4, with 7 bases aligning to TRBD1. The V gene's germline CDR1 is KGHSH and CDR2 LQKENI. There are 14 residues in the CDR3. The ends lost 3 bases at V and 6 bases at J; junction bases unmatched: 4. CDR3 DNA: TGTGCCAGCTCACCGACAGGGCCAGATGAAAAACTGTTTTTT. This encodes CASSPTGPDEKLFF. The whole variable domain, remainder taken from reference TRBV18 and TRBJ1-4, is NAGVMQNPRHLVRRRGQEARLRCSPMKGHSHVYWYRQLPEEGLKFMVYLQKENIIDESGMPKERFSAEFPKEGPSILRIQQVVRGDSAAYFCASSPTGPDEKLFFGSGTQLSVL.

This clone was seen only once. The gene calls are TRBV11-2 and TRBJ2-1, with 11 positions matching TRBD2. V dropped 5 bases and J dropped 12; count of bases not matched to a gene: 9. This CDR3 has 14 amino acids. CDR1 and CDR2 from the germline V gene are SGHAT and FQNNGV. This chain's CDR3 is CASSHPGTSGGQFF. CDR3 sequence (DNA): TGTGCCAGCAGCCACCCCGGGACTAGCGGTGGGCAGTTCTTC.